This T cell receptor beta chain was sequenced during a study of shared clonotypes between healthy human individuals. A word on this clone: The antigen is unknown.

Whole-study results and caveats: Read depth was anticipated to influence clonotype sharing among donors.

This CDR3 has 15 amino acids. The V gene's germline CDR1 is SGHDN and CDR2 FVKESK. V was trimmed by 4 bases and J by 3 bases, leaving 13 bases between them. The assay was immunoSEQ multiplex PCR, and TCRdb's table has in-frame clones only and misses some. The sample yields about 680,000 clones, around four fifths seen once. Sequencing was performed on memory CD4+ T cells sorted from blood. Regarding subset: CD45RA-negative fraction. This clonotype originated in a woman younger than 45 in good health. The V and J genes are TRBV14 and TRBJ2-1; weak D call: TRBD2 (5 bases). Here the CDR3 reads CASSRLRDHYNEQFF. The DNA for the CDR3 is TGTGCCAGCAGCCGCCTCCGGGATCACTACAATGAGCAGTTCTTC.